A selection of T cell receptor beta chains follows, all from one sample in a study of shared clonotypes between healthy human individuals. Generated by immunoSEQ multiplex PCR, the TCRdb table keeps only in-frame clones and is missing some. The sample records approximately 740,000 clones, less than 85% being singletons. Source material: memory CD4+ T cells sorted from blood. The receptors derive from a woman aged 30 to 39 in good health. Each CDR3 is given with its conserved first and last residue. A D gene is named only where the DNA matches it firmly. Some rows mark clone size as missing; the rest say once, few, many or name a class of expanded clone.

j_call: TRBJ2-5
d_call: TRBD1
v_call: TRBV7-2
clone_size: NA
cdr3_nt: TGTGCCAGCAGCTTAGATCAGGACAGGGTTTCGACCCAGTACTTC
cdr3_aa: CASSLDQDRVSTQYF

j_call: TRBJ1-1
d_call: NA
v_call: TRBV30
clone_size: once
cdr3_nt: TGTGCCTGGTCGATTCATGAAGCTTTCTTT
cdr3_aa: CAWSIHEAFF

j_call: TRBJ2-7
d_call: TRBD1
v_call: TRBV10-2
clone_size: NA
cdr3_nt: TGCGCCAGCAGTACCCATAACAGGGGAACGTACGAGCAGTACTTC
cdr3_aa: CASSTHNRGTYEQYF

j_call: TRBJ2-3
d_call: NA
v_call: TRBV28
clone_size: NA
cdr3_nt: TGTGCCAGCAGTAGACACGAATGGGGGGGACAGATGGGCACAGATACGCAGTATTTT
cdr3_aa: CASSRHEWGGQMGTDTQYF

j_call: TRBJ2-3
d_call: NA
v_call: TRBV27
clone_size: NA
cdr3_nt: TGTGCTTCCACCGGTAGCCGCACCCGCACAGATACGCAGTATTTT
cdr3_aa: CASTGSRTRTDTQYF

j_call: TRBJ1-5
d_call: NA
v_call: TRBV19
clone_size: NA
cdr3_nt: TGTGCCAGTAGTATTACAGGGACAAATCAGCCCCAGCATTTT
cdr3_aa: CASSITGTNQPQHF

j_call: TRBJ2-3
d_call: TRBD2
v_call: TRBV11-2
clone_size: NA
cdr3_nt: TGTGCCAGCAGCTTGAGAGGTAGCGGGACGAGCACAGATACGCAGTATTTT
cdr3_aa: CASSLRGSGTSTDTQYF

j_call: TRBJ2-7
d_call: NA
v_call: TRBV6-1
clone_size: few
cdr3_nt: TGTGCCAGCAGCTTTAAAGGAGCCCACGAGCAGTACTTC
cdr3_aa: CASSFKGAHEQYF

j_call: TRBJ2-6
d_call: TRBD1
v_call: TRBV18
clone_size: NA
cdr3_nt: TGTGCCAGCTCACCACGGGGACAGGCCTCTGGGGCCAACGTCCTGACTTTC
cdr3_aa: CASSPRGQASGANVLTF

j_call: TRBJ2-2
d_call: NA
v_call: TRBV19
clone_size: NA
cdr3_nt: TGTGCCAGTAGTATAGAGTGGGCAGGGAACACCGGGGAGCTGTTTTTT
cdr3_aa: CASSIEWAGNTGELFF

j_call: TRBJ2-5
d_call: NA
v_call: TRBV4-2
clone_size: NA
cdr3_nt: TGTGCCAGCAGCCAAGCGGCGACAGCTCAAGAGACCCAGTACTTC
cdr3_aa: CASSQAATAQETQYF

j_call: TRBJ2-3
d_call: NA
v_call: TRBV5-4
clone_size: few
cdr3_nt: TGTGCCAGCAGCTTGGGTCAAGCGCCGGATACGCAGTATTTT
cdr3_aa: CASSLGQAPDTQYF

j_call: TRBJ1-1
d_call: TRBD1
v_call: TRBV19
clone_size: NA
cdr3_nt: TGTGCCAGTAGTAAGGGGACAGGGAACACTGAAGCTTTCTTT
cdr3_aa: CASSKGTGNTEAFF

j_call: TRBJ2-1
d_call: NA
v_call: TRBV28
clone_size: NA
cdr3_nt: TGTGCCAGCGAGGTTACTAGCCGCAATGAGCAGTTCTTC
cdr3_aa: CASEVTSRNEQFF

j_call: TRBJ2-7
d_call: NA
v_call: TRBV29-1
clone_size: NA
cdr3_nt: TGCAGCGTTGGAGGGTACTACGAGCAGTACTTC
cdr3_aa: CSVGGYYEQYF

j_call: TRBJ1-2
d_call: NA
v_call: TRBV20-1
clone_size: NA
cdr3_nt: TGCAGTGCTAGACCAGTACATGGCTACACCTTC
cdr3_aa: CSARPVHGYTF

j_call: TRBJ1-5
d_call: NA
v_call: TRBV25-1
clone_size: NA
cdr3_nt: TGTGCCAGCAGCGGGAGACAGAGCAATCAGCCCCAGCATTTT
cdr3_aa: CASSGRQSNQPQHF